This entry describes one T cell receptor (beta chain). The data belong to a study of technical replicates of blood from four donors. CDR3 length equals 15 residues. In germline, CDR1 is SGHDT, CDR2 YYEEEE. J was trimmed by 5 bases and V by 6 bases; bases with no gene match: 13. Here immunoSEQ multiplex PCR was the method, and the copy in TCRdb shows in-frame clones only, minus some. The sample yields under 75,000 clones, over 85% seen once. This TCR was recovered from a human donor in good health. The specimen sequenced was T cells isolated from PBMCs. J is TRBJ2-5 and V is TRBV5-6; 7 positions agree with TRBD2. DNA of the CDR3: TGTGCCAGCACGCGCGGGGGAGTCGTTGGGGAGACCCAGTACTTC. Its protein product is CASTRGGVVGETQYF.